The next 14 T cell receptor beta chains were all read from a single sample in a study of control samples from healthy donors and cancer patients. The data were produced by immunoSEQ multiplex PCR, yet TCRdb's version contains in-frame clones alone and is incomplete. The table records 150,000 to 200,000 clones, around 90% of them present only once. Sequencing used blood. The receptors were sampled from a man aged 18 to 30 in good health.

The V call is TRBV5-4, the J call TRBJ2-5; no definite D call. The V gene lost 6 bases and the J gene lost 2 bases, with 11 bases spanning the gap. Germline values: CDR1 SGHNT, CDR2 YYREEE (reference sequence). The CDR3 sequence is 13 residues long. The chain's CDR3 is CASTTTDQETQYF. CDR3 in DNA: TGTGCCAGCACCACGACCGATCAAGAGACCCAGTACTTC.

This chain links TRBV9 with TRBJ1-5; weak D call: TRBD1 (5 bases). Trimming removed 0 bases from V and 5 bases from J, with 9 bases in between. CDR3 size: 14 residues. Germline V gene sequence: CDR1 SGDLS, CDR2 YYNGEE. The CDR3 loop is CASSVGPGDQPQHF. The CDR3 DNA is TGTGCCAGCAGCGTAGGCCCGGGGGATCAGCCCCAGCATTTT.

The chain uses TRBV7-2 and TRBJ1-2; D uncertain. The germline CDR1 and CDR2 sequences are SGHTA and FQGNSA. The CDR3 length is 13 residues. V was clipped by 1 base and J by 7 bases, with 10 bases between them. DNA of the CDR3: TGTGCCAGCAGCTTAGTCGATCAAGCTGGCTACACCTTC. Amino acid sequence: CASSLVDQAGYTF.

As concerns this clone: The sample holds other DNA sequences that translate to the same CDR3. The CDR3 loop is CATSRGGAAYNEQFF. CDR3 DNA sequence: TGTGCCACCAGCAGAGGCGGAGCTGCCTACAATGAGCAGTTCTTC. V is TRBV15 and J is TRBJ2-1; D is unresolved. The CDR3 contains 15 residues. Germline lookup yields CDR1 LNHNV and CDR2 YYDKDF (reference sequence). Deletions cut 1 base from V and 2 bases from J, with 9 bases between.

CDR3 in amino acids: CAISGARNSWDEAFF. The CDR3, as DNA: TGTGCCATTTCCGGGGCCCGAAACAGCTGGGATGAAGCTTTCTTT. The chain has TRBV10-3 and TRBJ1-1, with D tentatively TRBD1 (5 bases). This CDR3 is 15 amino acids long. Trimming took off 9 bases at V and 7 bases at J, with 24 bases between the two ends. CDR1 ENHRY and CDR2 SYGVKD come from the germline V gene.

The V gene is TRBV19, the J gene TRBJ2-7; D is uncertain. The CDR3 runs 15 residues. Trimming removed 4 bases from V and 3 bases from J, with 16 bases in between. Per the germline V gene, CDR1 is LNHDA and CDR2 is SQIVND (reference sequence). In DNA form, the CDR3 reads TGTGCCAGTAGTACCACTGACGGTGGGTTCTACGAGCAGTACTTC. Amino acids: CASSTTDGGFYEQYF.

V is TRBV5-6 and J is TRBJ1-3; D is uncertain. V gave up 2 bases and J gave up 4 bases, with 16 bases separating them. In germline, CDR1 is SGHDT, CDR2 YYEEEE. CDR3 length equals 16 residues. The chain's CDR3 is CASSLPLGSLGNTIYF. As DNA, the CDR3 is TGTGCCAGCAGCTTACCCCTAGGTTCTTTGGGAAACACCATATATTTT.

This chain joins TRBV10-3 and TRBJ1-6; 10 positions agree with TRBD1. The germline gives CDR1 ENHRY, CDR2 SYGVKD. The CDR3 is made up of 14 amino acids. After removal of 5 bases from V and 9 bases from J, the junction contained 4 bases not matched to a gene. The CDR3 region is CAISSTGGSSPLHF. The CDR3 nucleotides read TGTGCCATCAGTTCGACAGGGGGCTCTTCACCCCTCCACTTT.

This chain uses TRBV9 with TRBJ2-2; no firm D call. The CDR3 is 19 amino acids. The germline V gene encodes CDR1 SGDLS and CDR2 YYNGEE. The V end lost 0 bases, the J end lost 4 bases, and 22 bases lay between the germline ends. CDR3 bases: TGTGCCAGCAGCGTAGCGGCAGCGACAAGAGACACTTCCACCGGGGAGCTGTTTTTT. Translated, it gives CASSVAAATRDTSTGELFF.

The CDR3 reads CASSFHRDEEGYTF. The CDR3 DNA reads as TGTGCCAGCAGCTTTCACAGGGACGAGGAAGGCTACACCTTC. The genes are TRBV7-9 and TRBJ1-2; possibly TRBD1 for D (6 bases). Trimming removed 3 bases at V and 8 bases at J, with 16 bases between. The CDR3 totals 14 residues. CDR1 SEHNR and CDR2 FQNEAQ come from the germline V gene (reference sequence). Filled out from reference TRBV7-9 and TRBJ1-2, the complete variable domain reads DTGVSQNPRHKITKRGQNVTFRCDPISEHNRLYWYRQTLGQGPEFLTYFQNEAQLEKSRLLSDRFSAERPKGSFSTLEIQRTEQGDSAMYLCASSFHRDEEGYTFGSGTRLTVV.

The V call is TRBV6-2 or TRBV6-3, the J call TRBJ2-1, with 9 bases identical to TRBD1. Per germline, CDR1 MNHEY and CDR2 SVGEGT. The CDR3 contains 17 residues. V lost 0 bases and J lost 2; bases outside the gene matches: 5. The CDR3 coding sequence is TGTGCCAGCAGTTACTCGATGGGACAGGGACCCTACAATGAGCAGTTCTTC. It specifies CASSYSMGQGPYNEQFF.

This clone was observed a few times. The chain links TRBV7-2 to TRBJ2-1, with a possible D match to TRBD2 (5 bases). Germline CDR1 is SGHTA and CDR2 is FQGNSA. The germline V and J ends were trimmed by 2 bases and 7 bases, with 18 bases remaining between them. CDR3 length: 16 residues. The CDR3: CASSLTGVHVRNEQFF. The CDR3, as DNA: TGTGCCAGCAGCTTAACCGGGGTCCATGTACGGAATGAGCAGTTCTTC.

This chain uses TRBV5-8 with TRBJ2-3; TRBD2 aligns across 8 bases. Per the germline V gene, CDR1 is SGHTS and CDR2 is YDEGEE. With V trimmed by 2 bases and J by 6 bases, 8 bases remained unmatched. The CDR3 covers 15 residues. CDR3 in DNA: TGTGCCAGCAGCTTCGCCACGGGGGGGCACGATACGCAGTATTTT. This translates into CASSFATGGHDTQYF.

The J gene is TRBJ2-3, the V gene TRBV4-1; D gene unclear. CDR3 length: 16 residues. Trimming pared 1 base from V and 2 bases from J, leaving 13 bases between. Germline V gives CDR1 MGHRA, CDR2 YSYEKL. The CDR3 spells CASSQVGFLDTDTQYF. For the CDR3, the DNA is TGCGCCAGCAGCCAAGTGGGATTTTTAGACACAGATACGCAGTATTTT.